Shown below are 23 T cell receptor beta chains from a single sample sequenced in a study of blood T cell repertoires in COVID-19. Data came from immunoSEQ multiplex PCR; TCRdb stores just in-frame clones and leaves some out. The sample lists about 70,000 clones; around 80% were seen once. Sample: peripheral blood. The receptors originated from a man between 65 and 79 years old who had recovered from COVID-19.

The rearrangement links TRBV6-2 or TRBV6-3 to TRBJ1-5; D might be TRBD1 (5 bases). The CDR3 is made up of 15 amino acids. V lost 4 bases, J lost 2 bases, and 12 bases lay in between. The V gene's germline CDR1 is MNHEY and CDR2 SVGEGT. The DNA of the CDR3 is TGTGCCAGCAGTTGGGGGGGGTCGGGCAATCAGCCCCAGCATTTT. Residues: CASSWGGSGNQPQHF.

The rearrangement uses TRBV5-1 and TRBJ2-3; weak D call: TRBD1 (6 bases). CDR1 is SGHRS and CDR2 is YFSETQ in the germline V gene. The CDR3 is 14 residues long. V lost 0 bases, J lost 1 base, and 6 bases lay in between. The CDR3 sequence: CASSLDRGTDTQYF. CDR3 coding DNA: TGCGCCAGCAGCTTGGACAGGGGCACAGATACGCAGTATTTT.

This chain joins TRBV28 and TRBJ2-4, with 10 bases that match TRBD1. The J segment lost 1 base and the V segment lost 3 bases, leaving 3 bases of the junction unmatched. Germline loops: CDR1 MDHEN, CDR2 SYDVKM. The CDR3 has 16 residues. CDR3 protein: CASSLTGGVAKNIQYF. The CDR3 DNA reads TGTGCCAGCAGTTTGACAGGGGGCGTTGCCAAAAACATTCAGTACTTC.

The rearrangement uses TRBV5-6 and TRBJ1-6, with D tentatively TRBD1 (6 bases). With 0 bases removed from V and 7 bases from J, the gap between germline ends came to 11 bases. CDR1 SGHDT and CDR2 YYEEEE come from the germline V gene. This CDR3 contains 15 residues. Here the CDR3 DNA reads TGTGCCAGCAGCTTGGCAGGGGTCCTAAATTCACCCCTCCACTTT. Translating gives CASSLAGVLNSPLHF. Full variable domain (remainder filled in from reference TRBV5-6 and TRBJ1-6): DAGVTQSPTHLIKTRGQQVTLRCSPKSGHDTVSWYQQALGQGPQFIFQYYEEEERQRGNFPDRFSGHQFPNYSSELNVNALLLGDSALYLCASSLAGVLNSPLHFGNGTRLTVT.

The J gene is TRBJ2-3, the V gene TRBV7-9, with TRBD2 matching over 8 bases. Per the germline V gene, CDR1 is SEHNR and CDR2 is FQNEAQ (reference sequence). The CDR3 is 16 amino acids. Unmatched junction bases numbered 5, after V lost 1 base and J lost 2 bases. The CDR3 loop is CASSLDGGADTDTQYF. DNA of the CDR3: TGTGCCAGCAGCTTAGACGGGGGGGCGGACACAGATACGCAGTATTTT.

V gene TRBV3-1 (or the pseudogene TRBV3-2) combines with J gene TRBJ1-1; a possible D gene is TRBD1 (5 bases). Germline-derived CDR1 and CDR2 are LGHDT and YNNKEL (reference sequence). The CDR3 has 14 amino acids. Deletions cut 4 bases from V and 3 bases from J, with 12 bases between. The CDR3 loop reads CASSRVDRDTEAFF. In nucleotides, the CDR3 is TGTGCCAGCAGCCGAGTAGACAGAGACACTGAAGCTTTCTTT.

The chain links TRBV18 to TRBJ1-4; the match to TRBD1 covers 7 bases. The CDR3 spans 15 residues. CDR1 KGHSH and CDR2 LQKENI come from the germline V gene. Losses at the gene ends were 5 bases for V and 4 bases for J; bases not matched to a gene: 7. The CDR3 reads CASSAGTVSNEKLFF. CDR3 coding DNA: TGTGCCAGCTCAGCCGGGACAGTTAGTAATGAAAAACTGTTTTTT.

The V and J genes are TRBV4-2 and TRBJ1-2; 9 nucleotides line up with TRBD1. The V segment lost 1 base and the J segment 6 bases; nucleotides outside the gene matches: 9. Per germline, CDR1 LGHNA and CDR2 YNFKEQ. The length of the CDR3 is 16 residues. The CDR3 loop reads CASSQGLSGTGHGYTF. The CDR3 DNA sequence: TGTGCCAGCAGCCAAGGTCTGTCCGGGACAGGGCATGGCTACACCTTC.

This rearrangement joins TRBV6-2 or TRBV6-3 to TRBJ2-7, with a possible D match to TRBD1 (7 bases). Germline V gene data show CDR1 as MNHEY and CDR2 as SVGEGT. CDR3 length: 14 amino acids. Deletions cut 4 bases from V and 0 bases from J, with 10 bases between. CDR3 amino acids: CASSWGDSSYEQYF. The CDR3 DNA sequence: TGTGCCAGCAGTTGGGGGGACAGCTCCTACGAGCAGTACTTC.

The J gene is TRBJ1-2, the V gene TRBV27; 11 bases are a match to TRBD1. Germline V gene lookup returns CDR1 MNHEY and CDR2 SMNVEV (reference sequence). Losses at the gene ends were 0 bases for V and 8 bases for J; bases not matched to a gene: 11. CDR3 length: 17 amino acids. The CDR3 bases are TGTGCCAGCAGTTTATCTAGAGGGACAGGGGGGCTGGGGGGCTACACCTTC. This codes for CASSLSRGTGGLGGYTF.

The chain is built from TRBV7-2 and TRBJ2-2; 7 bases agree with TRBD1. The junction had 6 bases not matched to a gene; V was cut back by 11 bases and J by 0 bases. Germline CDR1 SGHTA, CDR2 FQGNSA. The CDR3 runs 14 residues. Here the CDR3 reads CAHRGQTNTGELFF. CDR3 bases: TGTGCCCATAGGGGGCAGACGAACACCGGGGAGCTGTTTTTT.

The CDR3 DNA reads TGTGCCAGCAGTGACAAACCAAGTGAGGGCAATCAGCCCCAGCATTTT. Protein sequence: CASSDKPSEGNQPQHF. The V call is TRBV6-4, the J call TRBJ1-5; D gene unclear. CDR1 MRHNA and CDR2 SNTAGT come from the germline V gene. V was clipped by 2 bases and J by 2 bases, with 13 bases between them. The CDR3 runs to 16 residues.

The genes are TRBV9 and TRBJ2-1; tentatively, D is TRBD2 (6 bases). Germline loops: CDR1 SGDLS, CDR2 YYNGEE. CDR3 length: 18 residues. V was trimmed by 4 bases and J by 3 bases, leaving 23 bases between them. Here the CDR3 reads CASSPGVTLNFVYNEQFF. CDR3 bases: TGTGCCAGCAGCCCGGGGGTTACCTTGAATTTTGTCTACAATGAGCAGTTCTTC.

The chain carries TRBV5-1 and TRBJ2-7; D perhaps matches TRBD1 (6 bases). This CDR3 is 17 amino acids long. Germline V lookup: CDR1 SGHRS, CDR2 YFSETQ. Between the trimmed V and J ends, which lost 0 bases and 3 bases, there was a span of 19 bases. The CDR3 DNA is TGCGCCAGCAGCTTGGCCTCCCGAATTACAGGGTTCTACGAGCAGTACTTC. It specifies CASSLASRITGFYEQYF.

The CDR3 is CASSQVSGRGTQYF. The CDR3 DNA follows: TGTGCCAGCAGCCAAGTTTCTGGCAGGGGTACGCAGTATTTT. The chain joins TRBV14 to TRBJ2-3; the D gene is possibly TRBD1 (6 bases). This CDR3 region has 14 residues. Per the germline V gene, CDR1 is SGHDN and CDR2 is FVKESK. The V and J ends lost 1 base and 8 bases respectively, with 13 bases between them.

The CDR3 DNA is TGCGCCAGCAGCTTGGGACAGGGAAGCAACATTCAGTACTTC. Protein product: CASSLGQGSNIQYF. The genes are TRBV5-1 and TRBJ2-4; 7 bases line up with TRBD1. The J segment lost 7 bases and the V segment lost 0 bases, leaving 4 bases of the junction unmatched. Per the germline V gene, CDR1 is SGHRS and CDR2 is YFSETQ. The CDR3 covers 14 residues.

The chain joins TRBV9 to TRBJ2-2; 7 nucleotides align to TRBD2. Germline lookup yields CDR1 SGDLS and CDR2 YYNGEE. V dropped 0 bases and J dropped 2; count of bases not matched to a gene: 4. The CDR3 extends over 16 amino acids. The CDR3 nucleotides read TGTGCCAGCAGCGTAGGGGCTAGCGGAAACACCGGGGAGCTGTTTTTT. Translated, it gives CASSVGASGNTGELFF.

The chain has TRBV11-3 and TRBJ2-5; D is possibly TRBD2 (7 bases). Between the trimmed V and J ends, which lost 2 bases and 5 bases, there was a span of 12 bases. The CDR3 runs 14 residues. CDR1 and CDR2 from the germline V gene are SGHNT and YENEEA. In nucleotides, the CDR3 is TGTGCCAGCAGCTTAAGGGGGGGCCAGGAGACCCAGTACTTC. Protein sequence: CASSLRGGQETQYF.

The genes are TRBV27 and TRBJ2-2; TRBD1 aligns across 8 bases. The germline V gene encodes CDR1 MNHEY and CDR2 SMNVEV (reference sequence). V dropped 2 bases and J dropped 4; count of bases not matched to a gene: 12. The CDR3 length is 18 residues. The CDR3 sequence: CASSLRPTRGPGTGELFF. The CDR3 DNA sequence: TGTGCCAGCAGTTTACGCCCCACCAGGGGGCCGGGCACCGGGGAGCTGTTTTTT.

The CDR3 nucleotides are TGTGCCAGCAGCCAAGGGGCCCGACAGGGGGCGAATGGCTACACCTTC. Translation: CASSQGARQGANGYTF. The chain employs TRBV3-1 (or the pseudogene TRBV3-2) and TRBJ1-2; TRBD1 aligns across 10 bases. Germline V lookup: CDR1 LGHDT, CDR2 YNNKEL (reference sequence). V trimming: 1 base; J trimming: 6 bases; junction bases outside the gene matches: 8. CDR3 length equals 16 residues.

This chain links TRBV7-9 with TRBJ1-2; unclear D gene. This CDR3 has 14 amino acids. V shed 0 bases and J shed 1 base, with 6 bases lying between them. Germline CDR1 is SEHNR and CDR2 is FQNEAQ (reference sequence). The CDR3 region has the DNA TGTGCCAGCAGCTTAGCCAGTCTTAACTATGGCTACACCTTC. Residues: CASSLASLNYGYTF.

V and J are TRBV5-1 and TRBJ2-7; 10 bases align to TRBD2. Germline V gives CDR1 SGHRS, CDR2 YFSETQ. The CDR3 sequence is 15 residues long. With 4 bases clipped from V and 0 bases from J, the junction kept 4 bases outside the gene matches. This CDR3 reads CASSAAGGTSYEQYF. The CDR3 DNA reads TGCGCCAGCAGCGCAGCGGGAGGGACCTCCTACGAGCAGTACTTC.

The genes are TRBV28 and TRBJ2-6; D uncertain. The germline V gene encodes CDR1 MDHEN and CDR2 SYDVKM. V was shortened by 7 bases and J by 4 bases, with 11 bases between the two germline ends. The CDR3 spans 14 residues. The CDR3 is CASTISSGANVLTF. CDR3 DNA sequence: TGTGCCAGCACCATCAGTAGCGGGGCCAACGTCCTGACTTTC.